This is a list of T cell receptor beta chains from one sample in a study of blood T cell repertoires in COVID-19. Profiling relied on immunoSEQ multiplex PCR, and the TCRdb table lists in-frame clones only, not all of them. Of around 40,000 clones in the sample, 85% to 90% are singletons; the top ten hold more than 7.5%. Input material: peripheral blood. The receptors originated from a man under 40 with active or convalescent COVID-19. CDR3s include the opening cysteine and the closing phenylalanine or tryptophan. Fields, in order: V gene, D gene, clone size, J gene, CDR3 protein, CDR3 DNA. D genes are given only for firm matches. The size of a clone is reported for some rows only, either as once, few or many, or as a class for expanded clones.

v_gene: TRBV3-1/TRBV3-2
d_gene: TRBD1
abundance: .
j_gene: TRBJ1-6
CDR3aa: CASSQGAGQGAPLHF
CDR3nt: TGTGCCAGCAGCCAAGGTGCCGGACAGGGCGCACCCCTCCACTTT

v_gene: TRBV5-6
d_gene: .
abundance: .
j_gene: TRBJ1-1
CDR3aa: CASSSSTLGGAVRVAFF
CDR3nt: TGTGCCAGCAGCTCGTCCACTCTCGGGGGGGCTGTGCGAGTAGCTTTCTTT

v_gene: TRBV29-1
d_gene: .
abundance: .
j_gene: TRBJ1-1
CDR3aa: CSVRRQTMNTEAFF
CDR3nt: TGCAGCGTACGCAGACAGACCATGAACACTGAAGCTTTCTTT

v_gene: TRBV7-2
d_gene: .
abundance: .
j_gene: TRBJ1-1
CDR3aa: CASSLGQRTEAFF
CDR3nt: TGTGCCAGCAGCTTAGGACAGAGGACTGAAGCTTTCTTT

v_gene: TRBV11-2
d_gene: .
abundance: .
j_gene: TRBJ1-6
CDR3aa: CASTPLQGGRSPLHF
CDR3nt: TGTGCCAGCACCCCATTACAGGGTGGTAGGTCACCCCTCCACTTT

v_gene: TRBV19
d_gene: .
abundance: once
j_gene: TRBJ1-4
CDR3aa: CASSILADNEKLFF
CDR3nt: TGTGCCAGTAGTATCTTGGCGGATAATGAAAAACTGTTTTTT

v_gene: TRBV29-1
d_gene: TRBD2
abundance: .
j_gene: TRBJ2-5
CDR3aa: CSVAGGAEETQYF
CDR3nt: TGCAGCGTTGCGGGGGGGGCAGAAGAGACCCAGTACTTC

v_gene: TRBV29-1
d_gene: .
abundance: .
j_gene: TRBJ2-3
CDR3aa: CSLLTLPNTDTQYF
CDR3nt: TGCAGCCTCCTTACCCTACCAAACACAGATACGCAGTATTTT

v_gene: TRBV7-2
d_gene: .
abundance: once
j_gene: TRBJ1-1
CDR3aa: CASSLGGATEAFF
CDR3nt: TGTGCCAGCAGCTTGGGGGGGGCCACTGAAGCTTTCTTT

v_gene: TRBV19
d_gene: TRBD1
abundance: .
j_gene: TRBJ1-1
CDR3aa: CASSGQGNTEAFF
CDR3nt: TGTGCCAGTTCGGGACAGGGGAACACTGAAGCTTTCTTT

v_gene: TRBV7-8
d_gene: TRBD1
abundance: .
j_gene: TRBJ1-2
CDR3aa: CASSADRVPNYYGYTF
CDR3nt: TGTGCCAGCAGCGCCGACAGGGTACCCAACTACTATGGCTACACCTTC

v_gene: TRBV7-6
d_gene: TRBD1
abundance: once
j_gene: TRBJ2-2
CDR3aa: CASSIGQGAGTGELFF
CDR3nt: TGTGCCAGCAGCATCGGACAGGGGGCGGGAACCGGGGAGCTGTTTTTT

v_gene: TRBV2
d_gene: TRBD1
abundance: .
j_gene: TRBJ1-1
CDR3aa: CASSADRGDTEAFF
CDR3nt: TGTGCCAGCAGCGCTGACAGGGGTGATACTGAAGCTTTCTTT

v_gene: TRBV6-5
d_gene: .
abundance: .
j_gene: TRBJ1-2
CDR3aa: CASGEGVGAPGYTF
CDR3nt: TGTGCCAGCGGGGAGGGGGTAGGGGCTCCAGGCTACACCTTC

v_gene: TRBV6-2/TRBV6-3
d_gene: TRBD1
abundance: .
j_gene: TRBJ1-1
CDR3aa: CASSSRGPSSVNTEAFF
CDR3nt: TGTGCCAGCAGTTCAAGGGGGCCTTCGTCGGTGAACACTGAAGCTTTCTTT

v_gene: TRBV4-3
d_gene: .
abundance: .
j_gene: TRBJ2-3
CDR3aa: CASSQEERGTDTQYF
CDR3nt: TGCGCCAGCAGCCAAGAAGAGCGGGGCACAGATACGCAGTATTTT

v_gene: TRBV10-2
d_gene: TRBD1
abundance: .
j_gene: TRBJ2-5
CDR3aa: CASNTGQGLRETQYF
CDR3nt: TGCGCCAGCAACACCGGACAGGGGCTGAGGGAGACCCAGTACTTC

v_gene: TRBV6-5
d_gene: TRBD1
abundance: .
j_gene: TRBJ1-2
CDR3aa: CASSLEQGAKGYTF
CDR3nt: TGTGCCAGCAGCTTAGAACAGGGGGCGAAAGGCTACACCTTC

v_gene: TRBV7-3
d_gene: TRBD2
abundance: once
j_gene: TRBJ2-1
CDR3aa: CASSLGTSGGASEQFF
CDR3nt: TGTGCCAGCAGCCTCGGGACTAGCGGGGGAGCCTCGGAGCAGTTCTTC

v_gene: TRBV27
d_gene: TRBD2
abundance: once
j_gene: TRBJ2-1
CDR3aa: CASSLFGGRAGNEQFF
CDR3nt: TGTGCCAGCAGTTTATTCGGCGGGAGGGCCGGTAATGAGCAGTTCTTC

v_gene: TRBV28
d_gene: .
abundance: .
j_gene: TRBJ2-7
CDR3aa: CASSLYRYEQYF
CDR3nt: TGTGCCAGCAGTTTATACCGGTACGAGCAGTACTTC

v_gene: TRBV9
d_gene: .
abundance: .
j_gene: TRBJ1-5
CDR3aa: CASSVAGGVNQPQHF
CDR3nt: TGTGCCAGCAGCGTAGCTGGGGGGGTCAATCAGCCCCAGCATTTT

v_gene: TRBV2
d_gene: TRBD1
abundance: once
j_gene: TRBJ2-5
CDR3aa: CASRGQSGNQETQYF
CDR3nt: TGTGCCAGCAGGGGACAGTCTGGGAACCAAGAGACCCAGTACTTC

v_gene: TRBV25-1
d_gene: .
abundance: .
j_gene: TRBJ1-2
CDR3aa: CASSHDRGLGYTF
CDR3nt: TGTGCCAGCAGTCATGACCGGGGTTTAGGCTACACCTTC

v_gene: TRBV7-2
d_gene: TRBD1
abundance: .
j_gene: TRBJ2-1
CDR3aa: CASSNQPDRSYNEQFF
CDR3nt: TGTGCCAGCAGCAACCAGCCGGACAGGTCCTACAATGAGCAGTTCTTC

v_gene: TRBV7-2
d_gene: .
abundance: .
j_gene: TRBJ1-5
CDR3aa: CASSLVYMSNQPQHF
CDR3nt: TGTGCCAGCAGCTTAGTATACATGTCTAATCAGCCCCAGCATTTT

v_gene: TRBV10-1
d_gene: .
abundance: few
j_gene: TRBJ1-5
CDR3aa: CARRRNQPQHF
CDR3nt: TGCGCCAGGAGGAGGAATCAGCCCCAGCATTTT

v_gene: TRBV29-1
d_gene: TRBD1
abundance: .
j_gene: TRBJ1-2
CDR3aa: CSVRTGYGYTF
CDR3nt: TGCAGCGTTAGGACAGGATATGGCTACACCTTC

v_gene: TRBV4-1
d_gene: TRBD1
abundance: .
j_gene: TRBJ1-1
CDR3aa: CASSQVTSGQGALGEAFF
CDR3nt: TGCGCCAGCAGCCAAGTTACCAGTGGACAGGGGGCATTAGGTGAAGCTTTCTTT